Presented here are 19 T cell receptor beta chains from one specimen sequenced in a study of CD8+CD57+ T cells in acquired aplastic anemia. Genomic DNA provided the template from which TCR beta VDJ and CDR3 profiles were obtained. TCRdb analysed the reads with MiXCR anew, one entry per CDR3 protein. The table has 75,000 to 90,000 distinct CDR3 sequences, over 35% seen once. Sequencing was performed on sorted CD4+, CD8+, or CD8+CD57+ T cells (not recorded which) from PBMCs. The receptor source for this set is a human donor in good health, serving as a control.

The sample holds many counts of this clonotype. The chain recombines TRBV19 with TRBJ1-2; unclear D gene. V lost 5 bases, J lost 4 bases, and 11 bases lay in between. The CDR3 sequence is 13 residues long. CDR1 is LNHDA, CDR2 SQIVND, per germline (reference sequence). DNA for the CDR3: TGTGCCAGTAGTCCTAATAATGCCTATGGCTACACCTTC. This sequence encodes CASSPNNAYGYTF.

This clonotype has a count of ten or more. V usage is TRBV11-2 and J usage is TRBJ2-7; possible D gene TRBD2, 6 bases. The V gene's germline CDR1 is SGHAT and CDR2 FQNNGV. The V gene lost 4 bases and the J gene lost 3 bases, with 16 bases spanning the gap. CDR3 length: 15 residues. The CDR3 DNA sequence: TGTGCCAGCAGCTCCCCCAGGATAGCGGACTACGAGCAGTACTTC. Protein sequence: CASSSPRIADYEQYF.

The chain joins TRBV19 to TRBJ1-5; D uncertain. Trimming shortened V by 3 bases and J by 3 bases, and 6 bases separated the two germline ends. Germline lookup yields CDR1 LNHDA and CDR2 SQIVND (reference sequence). This CDR3 has 13 amino acids. As DNA, the CDR3 is TGTGCCAGTAGTATCCTCCTCAATCAGCCCCAGCATTTT. This sequence encodes CASSILLNQPQHF.

The chain has TRBV4-1 and TRBJ2-1; D unclear. Trimming shortened V by 5 bases and J by 10 bases, and 12 bases separated the two germline ends. Looked up from germline, CDR1 is MGHRA and CDR2 is YSYEKL. CDR3 size: 12 residues. CDR3 region: CASSGGPQEQFF. For the CDR3, the DNA is TGCGCCAGCAGCGGCGGCCCCCAGGAGCAGTTCTTC.

There are many counts of this clonotype. CDR3 coding DNA: TGTGCCATCGGTTCTAGCGGGAATCAAGAGACCCAGTACTTC. Translating it yields CAIGSSGNQETQYF. The chain uses TRBV10-3 and TRBJ2-5; 9 bases match TRBD2. Germline V lookup: CDR1 ENHRY, CDR2 SYGVKD. The CDR3 loop spans 14 amino acids. V was clipped by 8 bases and J by 2 bases; unmatched bases: 6.

This clonotype was detected many times. The V call is TRBV7-9, the J call TRBJ1-6, with 10 positions matching TRBD1. Looked up from germline, CDR1 is SEHNR and CDR2 is FQNEAQ (reference sequence). After removal of 4 bases from V and 5 bases from J, the junction contained 5 bases not matched to a gene. There are 16 residues in the CDR3. The CDR3 reads CASSSLGTGDNSPLHF. CDR3 sequence (DNA): TGTGCCAGCAGCTCCCTCGGGACAGGGGATAATTCACCCCTCCACTTT.

This clonotype was observed many times. The CDR3 reads CASSVASGDVYEQYF. CDR3 nucleotide sequence: TGTGCCAGCAGCGTAGCGAGCGGTGATGTCTACGAGCAGTACTTC. The chain employs TRBV9 and TRBJ2-7; tentative D call: TRBD2 (5 bases). CDR3 length: 15 residues. CDR1 SGDLS and CDR2 YYNGEE come from the germline V gene. V shed 0 bases and J shed 3 bases, with 13 bases lying between them.

The sample holds many counts of this clonotype. This chain joins TRBV2 and TRBJ1-1; D is perhaps TRBD1 (5 bases). V gave up 3 bases and J gave up 11 bases, with 22 bases separating them. The CDR3 has 15 amino acids. The germline CDR1 and CDR2 sequences are SNHLY and FYNNEI. The CDR3 is CASSDSGGREALAFF. CDR3 bases: TGTGCCAGCAGTGACTCGGGAGGCAGGGAAGCTCTCGCTTTCTTT.

The genes are TRBV27 and TRBJ2-1; TRBD1 might be the D (5 bases). This CDR3 region has 16 residues. Between the trimmed V and J ends, which lost 1 base and 9 bases, there was a span of 19 bases. Germline CDR1 and CDR2: MNHEY and SMNVEV (reference sequence). In DNA form, the CDR3 reads TGTGCCAGCAGTTTATTGGCCGACAGCTTCTTGACTGAGCAGTTCTTC. This translates into CASSLLADSFLTEQFF.

This clonotype was detected only a few times. The chain recombines TRBV10-1 with TRBJ1-1; 7 nucleotides align to TRBD1. The CDR3 is 14 residues long. Trimming took 3 bases from V and 6 from J; bases not matched to a gene: 7. CDR1 is WNHNN, CDR2 SYGVQD, per germline (reference sequence). The CDR3 DNA reads TGCGCCAGCAGTGAATCAGGGGGTGACTCTGAAGCTTTCTTT. It specifies CASSESGGDSEAFF.

This clonotype was detected many times. The chain has TRBV7-9 and TRBJ1-5; D gene uncertain. This CDR3 is built from 15 residues. The germline CDR1 and CDR2 sequences are SEHNR and FQNEAQ (reference sequence). V lost 1 base and J 5 bases, leaving 12 bases between the germline ends. DNA of the CDR3: TGTGCCAGCAGCTTAGGACGGCAGGTGGATCAGCCCCAGCATTTT. It codes for CASSLGRQVDQPQHF.

Only one count was recorded for this clonotype. This chain connects TRBV29-1 to TRBJ2-2, with TRBD1 identical over 10 bases. CDR1 and CDR2 from the germline V gene are SQVTM and ANQGSEA. This CDR3 is built from 14 residues. The V gene end was trimmed by 4 bases and the J gene end by 3 bases; junction bases not matched to a gene: 2. DNA of the CDR3: TGCAGCGTTGGAGGGACAGGGGACACCGGGGAGCTGTTTTTT. This codes for CSVGGTGDTGELFF.

This clonotype was recorded at least ten times. CDR3 amino acids: CASSRGRGQETQYF. CDR3 DNA sequence: TGTGCCAGCAGCAGAGGGCGGGGCCAAGAGACCCAGTACTTC. V usage is TRBV13 and J usage is TRBJ2-5, with a weak D call TRBD2 (6 bases). The CDR3 is 14 amino acids. CDR1 and CDR2 (germline): PRHDT, FYEKMQ (reference sequence). Trimming left V 5 bases short and J 1 base short, with 11 bases between.

The count of this clonotype is one. For the CDR3, the DNA is TGTGCCACCAGCAGGTCCCGGTCTAGACAAGAGACCCAGTACTTC. Translating gives CATSRSRSRQETQYF. The chain has TRBV15 and TRBJ2-5; D is undetermined. V lost 3 bases and J lost 2, with 13 bases in between. The CDR3 is 15 residues long. Per the germline V gene, CDR1 is LNHNV and CDR2 is YYDKDF (reference sequence).

The chain combines TRBV30 with TRBJ1-5, with D possibly TRBD1 on 5 matching bases. The ends were cut back, 2 bases at V and 0 bases at J, with 20 bases in the middle. CDR1 GTSNPN and CDR2 SVGIG come from the germline V gene (reference sequence). This CDR3 comprises 18 residues. CDR3 sequence: CAWSPRVWGSNSNQPQHF. CDR3 bases: TGTGCCTGGAGTCCACGGGTATGGGGGTCGAATAGCAATCAGCCCCAGCATTTT.

This clonotype was picked up one time. The CDR3: CASSESGANVLTF. The DNA of the CDR3 is TGTGCCAGCAGTGAATCTGGGGCCAACGTCCTGACTTTC. The gene calls are TRBV25-1 and TRBJ2-6; D unresolved. The CDR3 length is 13 residues. CDR1 and CDR2 from the germline V gene are MGHDK and SYGVNS. Trimming took off 1 base at V and 2 bases at J, with 0 bases between the two ends.

The J gene is TRBJ2-5, the V gene TRBV7-6; 9 bases are a match to TRBD1. The CDR3 has 14 residues. Germline loops: CDR1 SGHVS, CDR2 FNYEAQ. V trimming: 5 bases; J trimming: 4 bases; junction bases outside the gene matches: 5. The CDR3 loop reads CASSQQGAGETQYF. In nucleotides, the CDR3 is TGTGCCAGCAGCCAACAGGGGGCGGGAGAGACCCAGTACTTC.

This clonotype was seen at least ten times. The rearrangement uses TRBV6-1 and TRBJ1-5; maybe TRBD1 (5 bases). Trimming shortened V by 6 bases and J by 2 bases, and 11 bases separated the two germline ends. The CDR3 has 14 residues. Per the germline V gene, CDR1 is MNHNS and CDR2 is SASEGT. The CDR3 region has the DNA TGTGCCAGCAGCGAGGGAGGGGGCAATCAGCCCCAGCATTTT. It encodes CASSEGGGNQPQHF.

DNA of the CDR3: TGTGCCAGCAGCGCAGGTAGCGGGATGGATGAGCAGTTCTTC. Its protein is CASSAGSGMDEQFF. J is TRBJ2-1 and V is TRBV9; 8 bases line up with TRBD2. Germline V gene data show CDR1 as SGDLS and CDR2 as YYNGEE. Unmatched junction bases numbered 7, after V lost 3 bases and J lost 8 bases. This CDR3 comprises 14 residues. Looking up the rest from reference TRBV9 and TRBJ2-1 gives the full variable domain: DSGVTQTPKHLITATGQRVTLRCSPRSGDLSVYWYQQSLDQGLQFLIQYYNGEERAKGNILERFSAQQFPDLHSELNLSSLELGDSALYFCASSAGSGMDEQFFGPGTRLTVL.